These 21 T cell receptor beta chains were all obtained from the same sample, sequenced in a study of CD4+ T cells in melanoma. The table came from immunoSEQ multiplex PCR; TCRdb's copy has only in-frame clones and leaves some out. Among some 120,000 clones listed, about 90% were seen once. The specimen sequenced was peripheral blood. The receptors derive from a human donor with melanoma.

This rearrangement joins TRBV6-1 to TRBJ2-7, with TRBD2 matching over 13 bases. The trim removed 4 bases at V and 3 bases at J, leaving 3 bases unmatched. The CDR3 consists of 15 residues. Germline V gene sequence: CDR1 MNHNS, CDR2 SASEGT. The CDR3 DNA sequence: TGTGCCAGCAGTGTTCGGACTAGCGGGGGCTACGAGCAGTACTTC. Protein product: CASSVRTSGGYEQYF.

The chain carries TRBV29-1 and TRBJ1-1; unclear D gene. Trimming removed 5 bases at V and 5 bases at J, with 15 bases between. In germline, CDR1 is SQVTM, CDR2 ANQGSEA. CDR3 length equals 13 residues. DNA of the CDR3: TGCAGCGTTTCTCTGGGCGCGGGGACTGAAGCTTTCTTT. Its protein is CSVSLGAGTEAFF.

V usage is TRBV19 and J usage is TRBJ2-2; TRBD1 matches at 7 bases. The CDR3 length is 14 residues. CDR1 is LNHDA, CDR2 SQIVND, per germline (reference sequence). The CDR3 loop is CASVPDRENGELFF. CDR3 sequence (DNA): TGTGCGTCGGTTCCTGACAGGGAAAACGGGGAGCTGTTTTTT.

This clone was observed once. DNA for the CDR3: TGTGCCAGTACCCAATATGCAACTAATGAAAAACTGTTTTTT. Encoded protein: CASTQYATNEKLFF. V and J are TRBV19 and TRBJ1-4; no reliable D call. Per the germline V gene, CDR1 is LNHDA and CDR2 is SQIVND (reference sequence). This CDR3 is 14 amino acids long. The V gene lost 7 bases and the J gene lost 0 bases, with 9 bases spanning the gap.

The V and J genes are TRBV12-1 and TRBJ1-2; TRBD1 is the table's D call, not checked against the DNA. TRBV12-1 is a pseudogene segment. The CDR3 loop spans 12 amino acids. CDR3 loop: CASSFVRGGYTF. The DNA of the CDR3 is TGTGCCAGCAGCTTTGTAAGGGGGGGCTACACCTTC.

The chain uses TRBV9 and TRBJ2-3; weak D call: TRBD1 (5 bases). Germline lookup yields CDR1 SGDLS and CDR2 YYNGEE. The CDR3 spans 16 residues. The ends were cut back, 4 bases at V and 0 bases at J, with 15 bases in the middle. The CDR3 loop reads CASSTRQLTSTDTQYF. The DNA of the CDR3 is TGTGCCAGCAGCACCAGACAGCTTACTAGCACAGATACGCAGTATTTT.

This chain joins TRBV7-9 and TRBJ2-5; D might be TRBD1 (6 bases). The CDR3 length is 13 residues. The V and J ends lost 3 bases and 5 bases respectively, with 10 bases between them. Germline CDR1 and CDR2: SEHNR and FQNEAQ (reference sequence). CDR3 coding DNA: TGTGCCAGCAGCTTCAGGGGATTGGAGACCCAGTACTTC. This translates into CASSFRGLETQYF.

CDR3 amino acids: CASILAGGTYEQYF. The CDR3 DNA reads as TGTGCCAGCATCCTTGCGGGAGGTACCTACGAGCAGTACTTC. The chain is built from TRBV28 and TRBJ2-7; TRBD2 matches at 8 bases. The CDR3 runs to 14 residues. V shed 7 bases, J shed 2 bases, and the junction held 7 bases outside the gene matches. Germline assignment: CDR1 MDHEN and CDR2 SYDVKM.

The chain joins TRBV28 to TRBJ2-2, with D possibly matching TRBD2 (6 bases). The germline gives CDR1 MDHEN, CDR2 SYDVKM. The CDR3 has 14 residues. V dropped 7 bases and J dropped 5 bases, with 14 bases sitting between them. CDR3 coding DNA: TGTGCCAGCAAGCCGGGACTCTTAACCGGGGAGCTGTTTTTT. Protein sequence: CASKPGLLTGELFF.

The J gene is TRBJ2-3, the V gene TRBV6-1; D might be TRBD2 (5 bases). CDR1 MNHNS and CDR2 SASEGT come from the germline V gene. This CDR3 has 15 amino acids. The ends were cut back, 7 bases at V and 5 bases at J, with 19 bases in the middle. As DNA, the CDR3 is TGTGCCAGCAATCTACCGACGGGCCGGGGAGATACGCAGTATTTT. It encodes CASNLPTGRGDTQYF.

The V call is TRBV7-2, the J call TRBJ2-5; 8 bases are a match to TRBD1. The CDR3 totals 15 residues. Germline assignment: CDR1 SGHTA and CDR2 FQGNSA. V shed 5 bases and J 3 bases; nucleotides not matched to a gene: 8. This CDR3 is CASSKTGVVKETQYF. In DNA, the CDR3 is TGTGCCAGCAGCAAGACAGGGGTCGTTAAAGAGACCCAGTACTTC.

This chain joins TRBV9 and TRBJ1-1; weak D call: TRBD1 (6 bases). Germline-derived CDR1 and CDR2 are SGDLS and YYNGEE. This CDR3 contains 15 residues. Trimming took off 2 bases at V and 4 bases at J, with 15 bases between the two ends. CDR3 residues: CASSVGGEGGTEAFF. In DNA form, the CDR3 reads TGTGCCAGCAGCGTCGGTGGGGAGGGGGGCACTGAAGCTTTCTTT.

The chain carries TRBV30 and TRBJ2-5, with 12 bases identical to TRBD2. J was trimmed by 5 bases and V by 0 bases; bases with no gene match: 10. CDR3 length: 17 residues. Germline V gene sequence: CDR1 GTSNPN, CDR2 SVGIG (reference sequence). CDR3 nucleotides: TGTGCCTGGAGTGTACTGGCTCTAGCGGGGGGGCCGGAGACCCAGTACTTC. Translating gives CAWSVLALAGGPETQYF.

V is TRBV2 and J is TRBJ2-1, with 15 bases matching TRBD2. The CDR3 is made up of 15 amino acids. With 6 bases clipped from V and 9 bases from J, the junction kept 6 bases outside the gene matches. Germline V lookup: CDR1 SNHLY, CDR2 FYNNEI. The CDR3 loop reads CASSLRTSGRGEQFF. In DNA, the CDR3 is TGTGCCAGCAGCCTCCGGACTAGCGGGAGGGGTGAGCAGTTCTTC.

V usage is TRBV29-1 and J usage is TRBJ2-1, with unresolved D. V was clipped by 4 bases and J by 1 base, with 11 bases between them. CDR1 is SQVTM and CDR2 is ANQGSEA in the germline V gene. The CDR3 runs to 14 residues. The CDR3 sequence: CSVGWGLSYNEQFF. The CDR3 DNA reads as TGCAGCGTTGGTTGGGGTTTGTCCTACAATGAGCAGTTCTTC.

The chain uses TRBV4-1 and TRBJ2-1; D tentatively reads TRBD1 or TRBD2 (6 bases each). This CDR3 is built from 17 residues. Germline assignment: CDR1 MGHRA and CDR2 YSYEKL. V was pared by 3 bases and J by 3 bases, with 18 bases between. CDR3 sequence reads: CASSHVGGGPLYNEQFF. CDR3 nucleotides: TGCGCCAGCAGCCACGTGGGGGGCGGGCCCCTCTACAATGAGCAGTTCTTC.

The chain employs TRBV4-2 and TRBJ2-1; D tentatively reads TRBD1 or TRBD2 (5 bases each). CDR3 length: 16 residues. The V gene lost 0 bases and the J gene lost 3 bases, with 12 bases spanning the gap. Looked up from germline, CDR1 is LGHNA and CDR2 is YNFKEQ. DNA of the CDR3: TGTGCCAGCAGCCAAGATTTAGAGGGACGCTACAATGAGCAGTTCTTC. It codes for CASSQDLEGRYNEQFF.

The V gene is TRBV30, the J gene TRBJ2-3, with 9 positions matching TRBD2. This CDR3 is 14 amino acids long. Germline values: CDR1 GTSNPN, CDR2 SVGIG (reference sequence). V lost 4 bases to trimming and J lost 0 bases; unmatched junction nucleotides: 2. The CDR3 loop is CAWTSGTSTDTQYF. DNA of the CDR3: TGTGCCTGGACTAGCGGGACAAGCACAGATACGCAGTATTTT. The full variable domain, in which reference TRBV30 and TRBJ2-3 provide the parts outside the CDR3, is SQTIHQWPATLVQPVGSPLSLECTVEGTSNPNLYWYRQAAGRGLQLLFYSVGIGQISSEVPQNLSASRPQDRQFILSSKKLLLSDSGFYLCAWTSGTSTDTQYFGPGTRLTVL.

The V and J genes are TRBV18 and TRBJ1-4; no definite D call. This CDR3 has 15 amino acids. CDR1 KGHSH and CDR2 LQKENI come from the germline V gene. Between the trimmed V and J ends, which lost 1 base and 6 bases, there was a span of 12 bases. CDR3 DNA sequence: TGTGCCAGCTCACCACGCGCAGGTTTAGATGAAAAACTGTTTTTT. Translation gives CASSPRAGLDEKLFF.

The genes are TRBV29-1 and TRBJ2-6; D is uncertain. V lost 4 bases and J 0 bases, leaving 7 bases between the germline ends. The germline gives CDR1 SQVTM, CDR2 ANQGSEA. This CDR3 contains 14 residues. CDR3 DNA sequence: TGCAGCGTTGGAGGATTCTCTGGGGCCAACGTCCTGACTTTC. Translating gives CSVGGFSGANVLTF.

This clone showed up just once. The gene calls are TRBV11-1 and TRBJ2-1; 8 bases are shared with TRBD1. V gave up 8 bases and J gave up 1 base; unmatched junction bases: 4. Looked up from germline, CDR1 is SGHAT and CDR2 is FQDESV (reference sequence). The CDR3 loop spans 14 amino acids. CDR3 bases: TGTGCCAGCCGGGGACAGGATTCCTACAATGAGCAGTTCTTC. Translation gives CASRGQDSYNEQFF.